The next 26 T cell receptor beta chains were all read from a single sample in a study of cytomegalovirus exposure and HLA in healthy donors. Vbeta (60) and Jbeta (13) primers were used in the PCR. Only in-frame clones appear in the TCRdb table, and some are missing; sequencing was by immunoSEQ multiplex PCR. The sample shows around 120,000 clones, about three quarters of them seen only once. Sequencing used PBMCs. These receptor sequences come from a woman aged 55-69 years in good health and CMV-seropositive.

The chain links TRBV12-5 to TRBJ1-2, with 7 positions matching TRBD1. CDR1 is LGHNT, CDR2 FRNRAP, per germline. V was pared by 6 bases and J by 3 bases, with 4 bases of the junction left unmatched. This CDR3 contains 13 residues. The CDR3 nucleotides read TGTGCTAGTGGAGCTGACAGGGACTATGGCTACACCTTC. Its protein product is CASGADRDYGYTF.

The V call is TRBV6-6, the J call TRBJ1-1; D is possibly TRBD1 (5 bases). Germline CDR1 is MNHNY and CDR2 is SVGAGI (reference sequence). Trimming stripped 2 bases from V and 4 bases from J, with 14 bases between. The CDR3 is 15 residues long. The CDR3 nucleotides read TGTGCCAGCAGTTACACGGAGAGGGGAGGCACTGAAGCTTTCTTT. This codes for CASSYTERGGTEAFF.

The J gene is TRBJ2-1, the V gene TRBV7-3; 8 nucleotides match TRBD2. The CDR3 has 15 amino acids. From germline, CDR1 is SGHTA and CDR2 FQGTGA. With 1 base clipped from V and 4 bases from J, the junction kept 3 bases outside the gene matches. CDR3 coding DNA: TGTGCCAGCAGCTTAATTAGCGGGGAATACAATGAGCAGTTCTTC. Its translation is CASSLISGEYNEQFF.

The CDR3 nucleotides are TGTGCCGGAGGACAGCAAGGTAGCTATGGCTACACCTTC. Translation gives CAGGQQGSYGYTF. This chain connects TRBV18 to TRBJ1-2, with D possibly matching TRBD1 (6 bases). Germline CDR1 reads KGHSH; CDR2 reads LQKENI. V was cut by 11 bases and J by 4 bases, with 17 bases left in between. The CDR3 covers 13 residues. The full variable domain, its missing parts supplied by reference TRBV18 and TRBJ1-2, is NAGVMQNPRHLVRRRGQEARLRCSPMKGHSHVYWYRQLPEEGLKFMVYLQKENIIDESGMPKERFSAEFPKEGPSILRIQQVVRGDSAAYFCAGGQQGSYGYTFGSGTRLTVV.

The V gene is TRBV12-5, the J gene TRBJ2-5, with a tentative D call TRBD1 (7 bases). Trimming removed 7 bases from V and 1 base from J, with 16 bases in between. The CDR3 runs 15 residues. Germline CDR1 LGHNT, CDR2 FRNRAP. DNA for the CDR3: TGTGCTAGTGCCGGGCGGGGACAGACCCAAGAGACCCAGTACTTC. Translation gives CASAGRGQTQETQYF.

The CDR3 region is CASSFGSQETQYF. The CDR3 nucleotides read TGTGCCAGCAGCTTTGGCAGCCAAGAGACCCAGTACTTC. J is TRBJ2-5 and V is TRBV7-3; D ambiguous. The CDR3 covers 13 residues. Germline V gives CDR1 SGHTA, CDR2 FQGTGA. V lost 3 bases and J 1 base, leaving 6 bases between the germline ends.

This clone was picked up one time. This sequence joins TRBV18 and TRBJ1-5; the D is unclear. V was shortened by 5 bases and J by 2 bases, with 10 bases between the two germline ends. The CDR3 runs 14 residues. Germline V lookup: CDR1 KGHSH, CDR2 LQKENI. CDR3 loop: CASSAGNGNQPQHF. The CDR3 DNA reads TGTGCCAGCTCAGCGGGGAATGGCAATCAGCCCCAGCATTTT.

The chain couples TRBV27 to TRBJ1-5; D might be TRBD1 (5 bases). V lost 9 bases, J lost 6 bases, and 15 bases lay in between. In germline, CDR1 is MNHEY, CDR2 SMNVEV (reference sequence). This CDR3 has 13 residues. In DNA, the CDR3 is TGTGCCAGTACCACGGGGGGTGGTCAGCCCCAGCATTTT. It codes for CASTTGGGQPQHF.

V is TRBV4-1 and J is TRBJ1-2; 9 positions match TRBD1. Trimming at V came to 1 base and at J to 6 bases, leaving 9 bases not matched to a gene. The CDR3 extends over 16 amino acids. Germline V gene sequence: CDR1 MGHRA, CDR2 YSYEKL. In nucleotides, the CDR3 is TGCGCCAGCAGCCAAGCCTACACAGGGGGCGTTGATGGCTACACCTTC. Translating gives CASSQAYTGGVDGYTF.

This chain links TRBV19 with TRBJ1-3; D unresolved. V was pared by 6 bases and J by 3 bases, with 6 bases between. This CDR3 contains 12 residues. CDR1 and CDR2 from the germline V gene are LNHDA and SQIVND (reference sequence). The CDR3 nucleotides are TGTGCCAGTAGCCCGGGTGGAAACACCATATATTTT. Its protein product is CASSPGGNTIYF.

The CDR3 spells CASSRDGRRYGYTF. The CDR3, as DNA: TGTGCCAGCAGTCGGGACGGGAGGAGGTATGGCTACACCTTC. The chain couples TRBV14 to TRBJ1-2; D is perhaps TRBD1 (5 bases). V lost 6 bases and J lost 5, with 16 bases in between. The V gene's germline CDR1 is SGHDN and CDR2 FVKESK. This CDR3 comprises 14 residues.

In its sample, this clone was seen a few times. The chain links TRBV19 to TRBJ1-1; D unclear. Per the germline V gene, CDR1 is LNHDA and CDR2 is SQIVND (reference sequence). The CDR3 is made up of 12 amino acids. With 8 bases removed from V and 2 bases from J, the gap between germline ends came to 9 bases. CDR3 sequence: CASGGRNTEAFF. In nucleotides, the CDR3 is TGTGCCAGTGGAGGCAGAAACACTGAAGCTTTCTTT. Together with reference TRBV19 and TRBJ1-1, the CDR3 gives the full variable domain: DGGITQSPKYLFRKEGQNVTLSCEQNLNHDAMYWYRQDPGQGLRLIYYSQIVNDFQKGDIAEGYSVSREKKESFPLTVTSAQKNPTAFYLCASGGRNTEAFFGQGTRLTVV.

The sample holds a few counts of this clone. The chain recombines TRBV5-4 with TRBJ2-5; 8 bases line up with TRBD2. This CDR3 contains 14 residues. The J segment lost 5 bases and the V segment lost 1 base, leaving 4 bases of the junction unmatched. Germline V CDR1 and CDR2: SGHNT, YYREEE (reference sequence). The chain's CDR3 is CASSLSGGGETQYF. CDR3 in DNA: TGTGCCAGCAGCTTGAGCGGGGGCGGGGAGACCCAGTACTTC.

The chain carries TRBV23-1 and TRBJ1-5; 12 positions agree with TRBD1. TRBV23-1 has ORF status, its function being uncertain. V lost 4 bases to trimming and J lost 2 bases; unmatched junction nucleotides: 9. There are 18 residues in the CDR3. The CDR3 is CASSLPGQGASGNQPQHF. The CDR3 DNA sequence: TGCGCCAGCAGTCTACCGGGACAGGGGGCGTCTGGCAATCAGCCCCAGCATTTT.

The chain combines TRBV5-1 with TRBJ2-1, with 8 bases matching TRBD2. From germline, CDR1 is SGHRS and CDR2 YFSETQ. The V and J ends lost 0 bases and 5 bases, in that order; junction bases with no gene match: 4. The CDR3 runs 15 residues. The CDR3 here is CASSLASGGHNEQFF. In DNA, the CDR3 is TGCGCCAGCAGCTTGGCCAGCGGGGGCCACAATGAGCAGTTCTTC.

The chain carries TRBV7-9 and TRBJ2-7, with 13 nucleotides matching TRBD2. With 5 bases clipped from V and 5 bases from J, the junction kept 9 bases outside the gene matches. Germline CDR1 reads SEHNR; CDR2 reads FQNEAQ (reference sequence). The CDR3 extends over 16 amino acids. For the CDR3, the DNA is TGTGCCAGCAGCCCCCCTACTAGCGGGGGGGGGAACGAGCAGTACTTC. It specifies CASSPPTSGGGNEQYF.

A remark on this clone: Relative to the germline gene, one junction end is altered; a read error may explain this. The sample has other DNA sequences that encode this CDR3 too. The genes are TRBV19 and TRBJ2-2; the D gene is possibly TRBD2 (5 bases). The CDR3 totals 13 residues. Germline V lookup: CDR1 LNHDA, CDR2 SQIVND (reference sequence). The CDR3 protein is CASIAWSVGELFF. CDR3 nucleotide sequence: TGTGCCAGTATCGCCTGGAGCGTCGGGGAGCTGTTCTTT.

The chain employs TRBV6-6 and TRBJ1-5, with D hard to call. Trimming left V 4 bases short and J 4 bases short, with 11 bases between. The CDR3 consists of 14 residues. Germline CDR1 MNHNY, CDR2 SVGAGI (reference sequence). The DNA of the CDR3 is TGTGCCAGCAGTTTTGAACAGAGAAATCAGCCCCAGCATTTT. It specifies CASSFEQRNQPQHF.

This sequence joins TRBV19 and TRBJ1-5; 10 bases are a match to TRBD1. The ends lost 6 bases at V and 7 bases at J; junction bases unmatched: 12. The CDR3 sequence is 16 residues long. Germline CDR1 LNHDA, CDR2 SQIVND (reference sequence). CDR3 in amino acids: CASRDSGQGSGQPQHF. As DNA, the CDR3 is TGTGCCAGTAGAGATTCGGGACAGGGGTCGGGGCAGCCCCAGCATTTT. Full variable domain (outside the CDR3, taken from reference TRBV19 and TRBJ1-5): DGGITQSPKYLFRKEGQNVTLSCEQNLNHDAMYWYRQDPGQGLRLIYYSQIVNDFQKGDIAEGYSVSREKKESFPLTVTSAQKNPTAFYLCASRDSGQGSGQPQHFGDGTRLSIL.

This chain links TRBV6-1 with TRBJ2-7; TRBD2 aligns across 8 bases. From germline, CDR1 is MNHNS and CDR2 SASEGT. The junction had 10 bases not matched to a gene; V was cut back by 5 bases and J by 4 bases. CDR3 length equals 15 residues. The CDR3 sequence: CASSISSGLPYEQYF. The DNA of the CDR3 is TGTGCCAGCAGTATATCTAGCGGGCTACCTTACGAGCAGTACTTC.

The V and J genes are TRBV7-3 and TRBJ2-1; possibly TRBD1 for D (5 bases). The germline gives CDR1 SGHTA, CDR2 FQGTGA. The CDR3 has 15 amino acids. The V end was cut by 4 bases, the J end by 0 bases, with 10 bases between. The CDR3 region is CASSYTGGSYNEQFF. The CDR3 DNA reads TGTGCCAGCAGCTATACAGGCGGCTCCTACAATGAGCAGTTCTTC.

The genes are TRBV10-2 and TRBJ1-1; 7 nucleotides agree with TRBD1. CDR1 is WSHSY and CDR2 is SAAADI in the germline V gene. The CDR3 loop spans 18 amino acids. V shed 5 bases, J shed 0 bases, and the junction held 15 bases outside the gene matches. The CDR3 region has the DNA TGCGCCAGCAGTCTCGATCTCAGGCAGGGGGTGATGAACACTGAAGCTTTCTTT. The encoded protein is CASSLDLRQGVMNTEAFF.

Here the CDR3 reads CASSFQGATEAFF. The DNA of the CDR3 is TGTGCCAGCAGCTTCCAGGGGGCTACTGAAGCTTTCTTT. The chain couples TRBV7-9 to TRBJ1-1, with 8 bases that match TRBD1. The CDR3 loop spans 13 amino acids. In germline, CDR1 is SEHNR, CDR2 FQNEAQ (reference sequence). With 3 bases clipped from V and 5 bases from J, the junction kept 2 bases outside the gene matches.

V and J are TRBV6-6 and TRBJ2-2; 8 bases line up with TRBD1. V dropped 5 bases and J dropped 7; count of bases not matched to a gene: 9. Germline V gives CDR1 MNHNY, CDR2 SVGAGI (reference sequence). This CDR3 is 15 amino acids long. This chain's CDR3 is CASSPGQGAVGELFF. CDR3 bases: TGTGCCAGCAGTCCCGGCCAGGGGGCGGTCGGGGAGCTGTTTTTT.

This clone has just a few counts. The V call is TRBV6-4, the J call TRBJ2-1; TRBD2 matches 7 bases. The germline V gene encodes CDR1 MRHNA and CDR2 SNTAGT. This CDR3 has 15 residues. Unmatched junction bases numbered 5, after V lost 2 bases and J lost 4 bases. The CDR3 region has the DNA TGTGCCAGCAGTGACGGGCGGGGACTATACAATGAGCAGTTCTTC. It codes for CASSDGRGLYNEQFF.

The chain joins TRBV11-2 to TRBJ1-5; the match to TRBD1 covers 9 bases. Germline CDR1 and CDR2: SGHAT and FQNNGV. The CDR3 contains 15 residues. The trim removed 1 base at V and 6 bases at J, leaving 4 bases unmatched. The CDR3 DNA follows: TGTGCCAGCAGCTTAGTACAGGGGGCACGTCAGCCCCAGCATTTT. Translating it yields CASSLVQGARQPQHF.